One sample yielded the 18 T cell receptor beta chains listed below, sequenced in a study of OX40 agonist ivuxolimab in advanced cancers. The table came from immunoSEQ multiplex PCR; TCRdb's copy has only in-frame clones and leaves some out. The repertoire holds roughly 48,000 clones, with roughly 83% as singletons. The material sequenced was CD4+ or CD8+ T cells sorted from blood, taken in a trial of the OX40 agonist ivuxolimab. The origin of the receptors is an adult with an advanced solid tumor such as melanoma, head and neck, liver or kidney cancer.

This clone was observed a few times. This chain connects TRBV4-2 to TRBJ2-5, with 10 positions matching TRBD1. The CDR3 sequence is 18 residues long. CDR1 is LGHNA and CDR2 is YNFKEQ in the germline V gene. Trimming removed 7 bases from V and 3 bases from J; junction bases left unmatched: 17. The CDR3 DNA sequence: TGTGCCAGCACCCCCCAACTGGGGGGGACAGGGGACGAAGAGACCCAGTACTTC. It translates to CASTPQLGGTGDEETQYF.

The J gene is TRBJ2-5, the V gene TRBV5-4; 12 nucleotides line up with TRBD1. Germline CDR1 is SGHNT and CDR2 is YYREEE (reference sequence). This CDR3 contains 15 residues. V dropped 7 bases and J dropped 5; count of bases not matched to a gene: 9. The CDR3 nucleotides are TGTGCCAGCGTTAGGGGACAGGGGGCAAGGGAGACCCAGTACTTC. Amino acids: CASVRGQGARETQYF.

This chain links TRBV30 with TRBJ1-4; D is unclear. Germline V lookup: CDR1 GTSNPN, CDR2 SVGIG (reference sequence). V lost 0 bases to trimming and J lost 5 bases, with 19 bases between them. This CDR3 spans 17 amino acids. The DNA of the CDR3 is TGTGCCTGGAGTGTAATGTCTCTCCGCCTGCGGAATGAAAAACTGTTTTTT. Translating gives CAWSVMSLRLRNEKLFF. The entire variable domain, with the rest obtained from reference TRBV30 and TRBJ1-4, is as follows: SQTIHQWPATLVQPVGSPLSLECTVEGTSNPNLYWYRQAAGRGLQLLFYSVGIGQISSEVPQNLSASRPQDRQFILSSKKLLLSDSGFYLCAWSVMSLRLRNEKLFFGSGTQLSVL.

The V call is TRBV7-2, the J call TRBJ2-7; 7 bases are shared with TRBD1. The CDR3 has 14 residues. The ends lost 3 bases at V and 3 bases at J; junction bases unmatched: 5. Germline-derived CDR1 and CDR2 are SGHTA and FQGNSA. This CDR3 is CASSFLDRSYEQYF. The DNA of the CDR3 is TGTGCCAGCAGCTTTCTGGACAGGAGCTACGAGCAGTACTTC.

The gene calls are TRBV7-2 and TRBJ1-1; no definite D call. The V end was cut by 4 bases, the J end by 5 bases, with 17 bases between. The CDR3 runs 15 residues. Germline V lookup: CDR1 SGHTA, CDR2 FQGNSA. CDR3 residues: CASSSTFSGRTEAFF. The CDR3 nucleotides read TGTGCCAGCAGCTCAACTTTCTCGGGTCGGACTGAAGCTTTCTTT.

This chain links TRBV2 with TRBJ1-5, with a possible D match to TRBD1 (6 bases). Germline values: CDR1 SNHLY, CDR2 FYNNEI. This CDR3 has 13 amino acids. Between the trimmed V and J ends, which lost 6 bases and 6 bases, there was a span of 12 bases. The CDR3 is CASRTRGTQPQHF. CDR3 sequence (DNA): TGTGCCAGCAGGACCAGGGGTACTCAGCCCCAGCATTTT.

The chain uses TRBV5-1 and TRBJ2-5; D perhaps matches TRBD1 (6 bases). There are 14 residues in the CDR3. V was trimmed by 4 bases and J by 7 bases, leaving 17 bases between them. Germline CDR1 reads SGHRS; CDR2 reads YFSETQ. CDR3 amino acids: CASSPGTPLGTQYF. CDR3 nucleotide sequence: TGCGCCAGCAGCCCCGGGACACCTCTGGGGACCCAGTACTTC.

V usage is TRBV6-1 and J usage is TRBJ2-3; D is unclear. The V and J ends lost 6 bases and 4 bases respectively, with 11 bases between them. The germline CDR1 and CDR2 sequences are MNHNS and SASEGT. CDR3 length equals 13 residues. This chain's CDR3 is CASSPFPADTQYF. The CDR3 DNA reads as TGTGCCAGCAGCCCCTTCCCTGCAGATACGCAGTATTTT.

This chain joins TRBV19 and TRBJ2-7, with D possibly being TRBD1 (6 bases). V shed 0 bases and J shed 6 bases, with 15 bases lying between them. The germline V gene has CDR1 LNHDA and CDR2 SQIVND (reference sequence). This CDR3 is built from 15 residues. In nucleotides, the CDR3 is TGTGCCAGTAGTATAGAGCCCAGGGGTCGAGCCGAGCAGTACTTC. Translating it yields CASSIEPRGRAEQYF.

The V and J genes are TRBV2 and TRBJ2-5; 10 positions match TRBD1. Germline values: CDR1 SNHLY, CDR2 FYNNEI. The CDR3 is 15 residues long. The junction had 6 bases not matched to a gene; V was cut back by 6 bases and J by 2 bases. CDR3: CASSWDRGHQETQYF. The CDR3 nucleotides are TGTGCCAGCAGCTGGGACAGGGGACATCAAGAGACCCAGTACTTC. Full variable domain (outside the CDR3, taken from reference TRBV2 and TRBJ2-5): EPEVTQTPSHQVTQMGQEVILRCVPISNHLYFYWYRQILGQKVEFLVSFYNNEISEKSEIFDDQFSVERPDGSNFTLKIRSTKLEDSAMYFCASSWDRGHQETQYFGPGTRLLVL.

The chain combines TRBV7-9 with TRBJ1-4; unclear D gene. Germline V CDR1 and CDR2: SEHNR, FQNEAQ (reference sequence). The CDR3 covers 16 residues. V lost 0 bases, J lost 8 bases, and 16 bases lay in between. DNA of the CDR3: TGTGCCAGCAGCTTAGCGCTTTTCCTCGGTGAGGAAAAACTGTTTTTT. Amino acid sequence: CASSLALFLGEEKLFF.

This clone was counted once. The chain employs TRBV19 and TRBJ2-7; TRBD2 matches 8 bases. The CDR3 runs 16 residues. Trimming took 5 bases from V and 4 from J; bases not matched to a gene: 13. The germline V gene encodes CDR1 LNHDA and CDR2 SQIVND (reference sequence). The DNA of the CDR3 is TGTGCCAGTAGTCCCGGGACTAGGATATCTTCTTACGAGCAGTACTTC. It is translated as CASSPGTRISSYEQYF.

The rearrangement joins TRBV14 to TRBJ1-4, with D hard to call. This CDR3 region has 15 residues. The germline CDR1 and CDR2 sequences are SGHDN and FVKESK. Trimming took 6 bases from V and 3 from J, leaving 14 bases between them. The DNA for the CDR3 is TGTGCCAGCAGTCCAACGGGGTTGGCTAATGAAAAACTGTTTTTT. Protein: CASSPTGLANEKLFF.

This clone is a singleton in its sample. The chain is built from TRBV7-2 and TRBJ1-5, with D perhaps matching TRBD1 (6 bases). The CDR3 runs 15 residues. V gave up 5 bases and J gave up 3 bases, with 14 bases separating them. The germline gives CDR1 SGHTA, CDR2 FQGNSA. This chain's CDR3 is CASSLMGQSNQPQHF. The CDR3 DNA is TGTGCCAGCAGCCTAATGGGACAATCCAATCAGCCCCAGCATTTT.

The chain employs TRBV11-2 and TRBJ1-3; no reliable D call. Between the trimmed V and J ends, which lost 4 bases and 0 bases, there was a span of 10 bases. Germline assignment: CDR1 SGHAT and CDR2 FQNNGV. CDR3 size: 15 residues. The CDR3 DNA reads as TGTGCCAGCAGCTCCTTTTCTAGCTCTGGAAACACCATATATTTT. Translation: CASSSFSSSGNTIYF.

The V gene is TRBV4-2, the J gene TRBJ2-2; 7 bases align to TRBD1. V was pared by 7 bases and J by 8 bases, with 16 bases of the junction left unmatched. In germline, CDR1 is LGHNA, CDR2 YNFKEQ. This CDR3 is built from 16 residues. This CDR3 is CASTRSRARGRGELFF. As DNA, the CDR3 is TGTGCCAGCACCCGTTCTCGAGCCAGGGGGAGAGGGGAGCTGTTTTTT.

The V call is TRBV7-9, the J call TRBJ2-3; D is possibly TRBD1 or TRBD2 (5 bases each). V was shortened by 2 bases and J by 12 bases, with 24 bases between the two germline ends. The CDR3 has 16 residues. From germline, CDR1 is SEHNR and CDR2 FQNEAQ (reference sequence). The CDR3 nucleotides are TGTGCCAGCAGCTTATTCGGGACGGGAATCAAAGAGTCCCAGTATTTT. Residues: CASSLFGTGIKESQYF.

The chain joins TRBV5-4 to TRBJ2-3; weak D call: TRBD2 (6 bases). V lost 6 bases and J lost 2, with 22 bases in between. The CDR3 contains 17 residues. The germline V gene encodes CDR1 SGHNT and CDR2 YYREEE (reference sequence). The DNA of the CDR3 is TGTGCCAGCACCCGGAGGGGAGCTAGCCCTTACACAGATACGCAGTATTTT. Translation: CASTRRGASPYTDTQYF.